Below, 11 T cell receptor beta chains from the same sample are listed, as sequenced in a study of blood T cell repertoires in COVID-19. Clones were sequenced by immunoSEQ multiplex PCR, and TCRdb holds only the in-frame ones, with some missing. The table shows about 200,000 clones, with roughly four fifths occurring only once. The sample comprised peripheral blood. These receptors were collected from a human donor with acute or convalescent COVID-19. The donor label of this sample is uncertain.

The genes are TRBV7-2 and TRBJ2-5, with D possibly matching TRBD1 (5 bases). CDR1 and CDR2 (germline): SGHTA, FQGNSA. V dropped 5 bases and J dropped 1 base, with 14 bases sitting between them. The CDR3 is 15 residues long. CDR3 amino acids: CASSLVGQTQETQYF. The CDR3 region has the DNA TGTGCCAGCAGCCTAGTGGGGCAGACCCAAGAGACCCAGTACTTC.

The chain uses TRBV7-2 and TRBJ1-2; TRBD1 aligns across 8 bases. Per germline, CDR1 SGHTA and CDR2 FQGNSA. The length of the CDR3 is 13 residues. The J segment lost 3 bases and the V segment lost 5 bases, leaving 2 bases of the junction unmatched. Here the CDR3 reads CASSPGGYYGYTF. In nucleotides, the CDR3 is TGTGCCAGCAGCCCAGGGGGCTACTATGGCTACACCTTC.

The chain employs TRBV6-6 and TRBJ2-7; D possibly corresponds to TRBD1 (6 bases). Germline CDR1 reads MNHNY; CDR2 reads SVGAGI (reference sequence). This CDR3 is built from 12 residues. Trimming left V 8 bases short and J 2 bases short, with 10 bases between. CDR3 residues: CASLGHTYEQYF. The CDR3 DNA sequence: TGTGCCAGCCTGGGACATACCTACGAGCAGTACTTC.

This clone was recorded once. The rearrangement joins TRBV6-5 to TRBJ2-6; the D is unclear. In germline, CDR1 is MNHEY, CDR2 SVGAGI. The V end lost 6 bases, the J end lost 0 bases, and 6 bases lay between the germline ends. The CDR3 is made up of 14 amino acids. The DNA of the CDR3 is TGTGCCAGCAGGCATAGCTCTGGGGCCAACGTCCTGACTTTC. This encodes CASRHSSGANVLTF.

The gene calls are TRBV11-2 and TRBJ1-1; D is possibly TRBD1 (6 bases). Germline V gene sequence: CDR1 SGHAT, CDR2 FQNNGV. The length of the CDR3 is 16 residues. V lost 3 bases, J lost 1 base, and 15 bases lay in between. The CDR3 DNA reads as TGTGCCAGCAGCTTGCGGGGGGGGCTATCGAACACTGAAGCTTTCTTT. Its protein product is CASSLRGGLSNTEAFF.

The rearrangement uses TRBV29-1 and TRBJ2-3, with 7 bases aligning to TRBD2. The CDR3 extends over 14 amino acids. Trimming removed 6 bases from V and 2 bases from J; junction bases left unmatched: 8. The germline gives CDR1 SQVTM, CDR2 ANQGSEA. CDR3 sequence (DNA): TGCAGCGTGTATGGGGGAGGGGACACAGATACGCAGTATTTT. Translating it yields CSVYGGGDTDTQYF.

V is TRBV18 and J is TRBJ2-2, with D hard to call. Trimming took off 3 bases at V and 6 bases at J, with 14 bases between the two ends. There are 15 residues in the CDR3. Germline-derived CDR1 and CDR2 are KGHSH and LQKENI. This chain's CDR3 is CASSPMEGVAGELFF. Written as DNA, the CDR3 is TGTGCCAGCTCACCGATGGAAGGAGTGGCCGGGGAGCTGTTTTTT. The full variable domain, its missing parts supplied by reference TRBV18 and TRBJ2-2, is NAGVMQNPRHLVRRRGQEARLRCSPMKGHSHVYWYRQLPEEGLKFMVYLQKENIIDESGMPKERFSAEFPKEGPSILRIQQVVRGDSAAYFCASSPMEGVAGELFFGEGSRLTVL.

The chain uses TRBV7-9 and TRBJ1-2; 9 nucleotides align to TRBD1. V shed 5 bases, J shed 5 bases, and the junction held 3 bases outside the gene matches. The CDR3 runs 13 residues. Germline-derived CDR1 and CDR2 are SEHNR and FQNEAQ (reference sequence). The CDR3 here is CASSPGQGYGYTF. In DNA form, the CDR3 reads TGTGCCAGCAGCCCCGGACAGGGGTATGGCTACACCTTC.

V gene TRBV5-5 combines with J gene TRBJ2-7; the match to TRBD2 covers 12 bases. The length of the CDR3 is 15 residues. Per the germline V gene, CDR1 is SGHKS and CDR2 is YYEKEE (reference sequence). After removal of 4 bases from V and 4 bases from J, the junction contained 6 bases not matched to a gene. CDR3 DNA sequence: TGTGCCAGCAGCACCGGACTAGCGGGGCAATACGAGCAGTACTTC. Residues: CASSTGLAGQYEQYF.

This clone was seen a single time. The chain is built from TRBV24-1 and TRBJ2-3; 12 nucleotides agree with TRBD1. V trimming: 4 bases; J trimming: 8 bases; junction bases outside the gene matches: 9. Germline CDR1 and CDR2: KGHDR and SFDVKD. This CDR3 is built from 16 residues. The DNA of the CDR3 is TGTGCCACCAGTGACTCCGGGACAGGGGGCCGATTTACGCAGTATTTT. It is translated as CATSDSGTGGRFTQYF.

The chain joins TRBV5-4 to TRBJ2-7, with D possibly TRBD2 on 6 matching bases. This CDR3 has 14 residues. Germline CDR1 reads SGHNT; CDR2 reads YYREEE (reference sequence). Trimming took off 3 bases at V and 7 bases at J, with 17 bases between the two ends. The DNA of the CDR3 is TGTGCCAGCAGCTCCGGGACCCCGGCGGGAGAGCAGTACTTC. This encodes CASSSGTPAGEQYF.